This entry is about one T cell receptor (beta chain). Its antigen is not known. The V and J ends lost 4 bases and 1 base respectively, with 8 bases between them. The CDR3 contains 14 residues. CDR1 is SGDLS and CDR2 is YYNGEE in the germline V gene. This sample stems from a study of cytomegalovirus exposure and HLA in healthy donors. General study points: Earlier findings revealed that most TCR beta V segments proved productive either about 90% or about 30% of the time. In a later analysis, specific HLA alleles were associated with under 20,000 TCR beta sequences at a 0.05 false discovery rate. A later analysis reportedly found that, within productive TCRs, an Asian-associated ancestry cluster had fewer N-insertions than the mean observed across the approximately 700 donors. Reported results showed that the classifier diagnosed cytomegalovirus status with high specificity and sensitivity.

PCR employed 60 Vbeta and 13 Jbeta primers. Generated by immunoSEQ multiplex PCR, the TCRdb table keeps only in-frame clones and is missing some. Counted here are approximately 77,000 clones, about 75% occurring once; the ten biggest clones make up roughly 4.9%. The sequenced sample was PBMCs. V and J are TRBV9 and TRBJ1-4; TRBD1 might be the D (5 bases). This sequence originates from a man aged 55 to 70 in good health and CMV-seropositive. CDR3 in DNA: TGTGCCAGCAGCCCCGGGGGAACTAATGAAAAACTGTTTTTT. Translation: CASSPGGTNEKLFF. Supplemented by reference TRBV9 and TRBJ1-4, the full variable domain reads DSGVTQTPKHLITATGQRVTLRCSPRSGDLSVYWYQQSLDQGLQFLIQYYNGEERAKGNILERFSAQQFPDLHSELNLSSLELGDSALYFCASSPGGTNEKLFFGSGTQLSVL.